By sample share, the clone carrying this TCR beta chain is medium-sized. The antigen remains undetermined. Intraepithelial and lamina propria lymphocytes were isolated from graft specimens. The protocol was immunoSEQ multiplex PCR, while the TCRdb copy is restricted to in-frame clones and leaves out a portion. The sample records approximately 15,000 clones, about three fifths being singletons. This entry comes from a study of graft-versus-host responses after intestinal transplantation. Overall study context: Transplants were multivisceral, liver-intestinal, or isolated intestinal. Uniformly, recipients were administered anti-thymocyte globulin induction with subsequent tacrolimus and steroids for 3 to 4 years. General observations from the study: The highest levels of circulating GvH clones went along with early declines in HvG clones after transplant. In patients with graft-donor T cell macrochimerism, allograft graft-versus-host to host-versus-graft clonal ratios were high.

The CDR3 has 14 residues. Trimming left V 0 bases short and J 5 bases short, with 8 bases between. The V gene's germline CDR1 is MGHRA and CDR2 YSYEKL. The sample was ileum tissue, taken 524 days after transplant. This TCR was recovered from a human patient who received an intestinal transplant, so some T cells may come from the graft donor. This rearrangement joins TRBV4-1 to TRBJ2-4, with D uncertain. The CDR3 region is CASSQDLTENIQYF. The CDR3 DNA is TGCGCCAGCAGCCAAGATCTAACAGAAAACATTCAGTACTTC.